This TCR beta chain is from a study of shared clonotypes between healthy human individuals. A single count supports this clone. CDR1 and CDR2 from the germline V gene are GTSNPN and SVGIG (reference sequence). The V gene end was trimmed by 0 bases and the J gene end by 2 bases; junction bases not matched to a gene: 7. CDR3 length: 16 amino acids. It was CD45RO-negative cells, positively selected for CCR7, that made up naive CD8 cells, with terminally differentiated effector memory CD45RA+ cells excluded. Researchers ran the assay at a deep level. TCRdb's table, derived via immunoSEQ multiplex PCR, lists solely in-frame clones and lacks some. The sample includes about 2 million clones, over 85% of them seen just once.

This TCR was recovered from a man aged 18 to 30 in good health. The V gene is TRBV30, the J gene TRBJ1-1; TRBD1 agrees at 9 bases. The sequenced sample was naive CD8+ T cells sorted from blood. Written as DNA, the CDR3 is TGTGCCTGGAGTGTAGACCGGGACAGGGCTAACACTGAAGCTTTCTTT. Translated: CAWSVDRDRANTEAFF.